This TCR beta chain was sequenced for a study of blood T cell repertoires in COVID-19. Sequenced by immunoSEQ multiplex PCR; TCRdb stores in-frame clones only, minus some. This table holds approximately 110,000 clones, 84% found once. There are 16 residues in the CDR3. The sequenced material came from peripheral blood. The rearrangement links TRBV12-2 to TRBJ1-5; the DNA was not used to check the table's D call, TRBD1. TRBV12-2 counts as a pseudogene. The TCR originated in a woman aged 45-65 years with acute or convalescent COVID-19. The CDR3: CARKPKGARRYQPQHF. The CDR3 region has the DNA TGTGCAAGAAAGCCAAAGGGGGCGCGTAGGTATCAGCCCCAGCATTTT.